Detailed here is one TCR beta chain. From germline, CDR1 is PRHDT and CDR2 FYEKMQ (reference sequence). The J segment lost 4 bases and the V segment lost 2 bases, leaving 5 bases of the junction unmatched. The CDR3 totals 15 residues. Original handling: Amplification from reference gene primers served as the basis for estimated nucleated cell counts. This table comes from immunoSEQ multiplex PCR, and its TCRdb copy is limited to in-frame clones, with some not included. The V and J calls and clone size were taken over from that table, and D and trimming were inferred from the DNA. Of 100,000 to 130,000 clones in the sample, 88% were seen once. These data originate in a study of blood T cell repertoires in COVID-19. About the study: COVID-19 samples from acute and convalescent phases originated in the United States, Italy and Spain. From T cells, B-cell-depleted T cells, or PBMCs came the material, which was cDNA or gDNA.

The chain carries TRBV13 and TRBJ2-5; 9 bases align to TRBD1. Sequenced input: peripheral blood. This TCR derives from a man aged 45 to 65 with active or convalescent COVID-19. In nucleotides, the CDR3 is TGTGCCAGCAGCTTATCGGGACAGGGACGAGAGACCCAGTACTTC. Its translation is CASSLSGQGRETQYF.